Below, 11 T cell receptor beta chains from the same sample are listed, as sequenced in a study of blood T cell repertoires in COVID-19. Only in-frame clones appear in the TCRdb table, and some are missing; sequencing was by immunoSEQ multiplex PCR. Seen here are 110,000 or so clones, around 77% observed once, and the top ten hold over 7%. Sequencing was carried out using peripheral blood. The receptors were gathered from a human donor in a cohort sampled during active COVID-19.

CDR3 in DNA: TGTGCCAGCAGCACACAGGGCTCCTACGAGCAGTACTTC. Translating it yields CASSTQGSYEQYF. The chain joins TRBV5-5 to TRBJ2-7, with TRBD1 as a possible D gene (6 bases). Per germline, CDR1 SGHKS and CDR2 YYEKEE (reference sequence). The CDR3 sequence is 13 residues long. V lost 4 bases, J lost 0 bases, and 8 bases lay in between.

V usage is TRBV7-9 and J usage is TRBJ2-3, with D unclear. V was clipped by 1 base and J by 3 bases, with 8 bases between them. Germline-derived CDR1 and CDR2 are SEHNR and FQNEAQ (reference sequence). CDR3 length: 14 amino acids. The CDR3 spells CASSLDKMTDTQYF. CDR3 sequence (DNA): TGTGCCAGCAGCTTAGACAAGATGACAGATACGCAGTATTTT.

This clone showed up just once. V is TRBV27 and J is TRBJ2-7; D perhaps matches TRBD2 (6 bases). V was pared by 3 bases and J by 0 bases, with 18 bases between. This CDR3 spans 17 amino acids. Germline CDR1 and CDR2: MNHEY and SMNVEV (reference sequence). The CDR3 protein is CASSFGVAATSSYEQYF. In DNA form, the CDR3 reads TGTGCCAGCAGTTTTGGGGTAGCGGCAACTAGCTCCTACGAGCAGTACTTC.

The chain links TRBV19 to TRBJ2-7; tentatively, D is TRBD1 (5 bases). This CDR3 contains 13 residues. Germline CDR1 reads LNHDA; CDR2 reads SQIVND (reference sequence). The CDR3 here is CASSEDRSYEQYF. The CDR3 DNA reads as TGTGCATCTTCCGAAGACAGATCCTACGAGCAGTACTTC.

This sequence joins TRBV27 and TRBJ2-7; weak D call: TRBD2 (6 bases). There are 14 residues in the CDR3. V was pared by 5 bases and J by 0 bases, with 11 bases between. Germline CDR1 MNHEY, CDR2 SMNVEV (reference sequence). DNA of the CDR3: TGTGCCAGCAGTCTCCGGGAGAGCTCCTACGAGCAGTACTTC. Residues: CASSLRESSYEQYF.

The chain employs TRBV2 and TRBJ1-2; D is undetermined. This CDR3 has 15 residues. V lost 5 bases and J lost 4, with 17 bases in between. Germline CDR1 SNHLY, CDR2 FYNNEI. Written as DNA, the CDR3 is TGTGCCAGCAGTCGACGAAAAACAGATCCCTATGGCTACACCTTC. Protein sequence: CASSRRKTDPYGYTF.

Only a few counts were recorded for this clone. In nucleotides, the CDR3 is TGTGCCAGTAGTATAGATCTAGCCCGGATCAATGAGCAGTTCTTC. Its protein product is CASSIDLARINEQFF. V and J are TRBV19 and TRBJ2-1; D might be TRBD2 (5 bases). The CDR3 contains 15 residues. Germline V gives CDR1 LNHDA, CDR2 SQIVND (reference sequence). The V gene lost 0 bases and the J gene lost 6 bases, with 12 bases spanning the gap.

The chain links TRBV10-3 to TRBJ2-1; TRBD2 matches at 12 bases. This CDR3 is 17 amino acids long. V shed 4 bases, J shed 2 bases, and the junction held 6 bases outside the gene matches. Germline CDR1 is ENHRY and CDR2 is SYGVKD. CDR3 region: CAISGPSGGETYNEQFF. The CDR3, as DNA: TGTGCCATCAGTGGTCCTAGCGGGGGGGAAACCTACAATGAGCAGTTCTTC.

The sample holds many counts of this clone. Other DNA sequences in this sample translate to the same CDR3. The chain has TRBV21-1 and TRBJ2-7; TRBD1, as called in the table, went unchecked against the DNA. TRBV21-1 is annotated as a pseudogene. This CDR3 is 15 amino acids long. The CDR3 loop is CASSKAGTGDYEQYF. CDR3 bases: TGTGCCAGCAGCAAAGCTGGGACAGGGGACTACGAGCAGTACTTC.

This chain joins TRBV12-3 or TRBV12-4 and TRBJ1-2, with 7 bases aligning to TRBD1. The CDR3 spans 13 residues. Losses at the gene ends were 8 bases for V and 4 bases for J; bases not matched to a gene: 7. CDR3 nucleotides: TGTGCCAGCGGGCAGGGGGTAGTCTATGGCTACACCTTC. As protein: CASGQGVVYGYTF.

This rearrangement joins TRBV5-1 to TRBJ1-1; TRBD1 aligns across 7 bases. Germline values: CDR1 SGHRS, CDR2 YFSETQ. Trimming took 0 bases from V and 4 from J; bases not matched to a gene: 3. This CDR3 is built from 14 residues. CDR3 region: CASSLEAGGTEAFF. The CDR3, as DNA: TGCGCCAGCAGCTTGGAGGCAGGGGGCACTGAAGCTTTCTTT.